The present TCR beta chain was sequenced within a study of T cells after posttransplantation cyclophosphamide (dated by TCRdb to between 2015 and 2016). General notes on the study: Using TRB sequencing, the study followed how the T cell repertoire rebuilt after myeloablative bone marrow transplantation with posttransplantation cyclophosphamide given as GVHD prophylaxis. Samples from around 37 PTCy-treated patients, along with samples from roughly 15 of their related bone marrow donors, underwent antigen receptor sequencing. Blood from all 30 or so PTCy patients with 1-year posttransplant specimens was subjected to TRB sequencing. TRB sequencing was also done on up to about 3 additional blood samples from 2 to 5.2 years after transplant in 3 patients, and on pretransplant blood from 4 patients. TRA and TRB clonality were tightly correlated in roughly ten samples, so subsequent TCR analyses focused on TRB only. Public TRB sequences were searched against a database of over 3,600 sequences associated with responses to pathogens, tumor antigens, self-antigens and alloantigens. Summary of the overall study and its limitations: At 1-2 months, donor-recipient similarity was low but rose over the first year, and the later blood repertoires were often dominated by donor CD8+ memory clones. The TRB repertoires of T cells infiltrating skin or GI tract showed only limited overlap with the TRB repertoires of T cells in blood. Across approximately 45 patients, TRB clonality was highly associated with recipient CMV seropositivity and CMV reactivation, and PTCy diversity was similar to diversity in CNI/methotrexate controls.

This clone was seen many times. Its antigen has not been determined. No base qualities exist here, and no much larger clone lies one base off it. Genomic DNA was the input for TRB sequencing, which was run either with the immunoSEQ assay at survey resolution or with the hsTCRB kit. Per the authors' processing: Initial read processing used immunoSEQ software, and repertoire analyses used the LymphoSeq R package. Clonality was computed as 1 minus normalized Shannon entropy, and a Gini coefficient was also calculated for each TRB dataset. To infer phenotypes in unsorted samples, TRB sequences from sorted subsets of the recipient or donor were mapped onto the unsorted samples of the same recipient. Imported from immuneACCESS, the table was reduced by TCRdb to in-frame sequences with V and J called. These copies leave out some clones; in studies compared against another copy, an unresolved V gene accounts for under half, and the cause of the remainder is not known. D and trimming come from the DNA, and the V and J calls and clone size come from that table. For this sample, around 7,400 clones are listed, none of them singletons. Roughly 53% of the sample is in the top ten clones.

According to the study, the label for this sample's treatment or condition signals: high-dose cyclophosphamide on days +3 and +4 as single-agent GVHD prophylaxis. Busulfan and fludarabine conditioning, a related or unrelated marrow graft, and cyclophosphamide on days +3 and +4 were given to PTCy patients. PTCy-treated patients were drawn from a prospective multi-institutional clinical trial. Peripheral blood and bone marrow mononuclear cells were isolated by Ficoll-Hypaque density centrifugation and were cryopreserved. The receptor comes from a male patient in his fifties or sixties who received an allogeneic stem cell transplant from an unrelated donor, was CMV-positive, and had acute GVHD only. Following transplantation, T cells from the graft donor may be among those present. The specimen comprised PBMCs, sampled after allogeneic stem cell transplant with posttransplant cyclophosphamide.

The bases are TGTGCCAGCAGCGCCCGACAGGGTTCCCAGCCCCAGCATTTT. Translation gives CASSARQGSQPQHF. The sequence links TRBV7-8 to TRBJ1-5, with 7 bases in between that match TRBD1. The CDR3 goes from the cysteine to the phenylalanine over 14 residues. CDR3 DNA only is kept here, 42 bases in frame from base 1. Ends trimmed: V by 5 bases, J by 7 bases; bases unmatched to a gene: 8. The germline V gene yields SGHVS for CDR1 and FQNEAQ for CDR2. The CDR3 plus the reference TRBV7-8 and TRBJ1-5 genes for the other parts give the full variable domain: GAGVSQSPRYKVAKRGQDVALRCDPISGHVSLFWYQQALGQGPEFLTYFQNEAQLDKSGLPSDRFFAERPEGSVSTLKIQRTQQEDSAVYLCASSARQGSQPQHFGDGTRLSIL.